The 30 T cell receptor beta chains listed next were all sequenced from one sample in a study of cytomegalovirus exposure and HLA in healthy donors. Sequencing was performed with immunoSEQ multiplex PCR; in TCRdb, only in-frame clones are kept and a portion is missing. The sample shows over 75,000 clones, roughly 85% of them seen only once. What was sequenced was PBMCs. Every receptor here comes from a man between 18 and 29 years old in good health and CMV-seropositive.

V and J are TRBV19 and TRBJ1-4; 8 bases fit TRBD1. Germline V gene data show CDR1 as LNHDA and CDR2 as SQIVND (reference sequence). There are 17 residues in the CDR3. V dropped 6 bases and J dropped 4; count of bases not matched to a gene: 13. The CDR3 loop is CASSRRTGGRDNEKLFF. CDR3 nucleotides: TGTGCCAGTAGCCGCCGAACAGGGGGGCGGGATAATGAAAAACTGTTTTTT. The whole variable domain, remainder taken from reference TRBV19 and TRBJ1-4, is DGGITQSPKYLFRKEGQNVTLSCEQNLNHDAMYWYRQDPGQGLRLIYYSQIVNDFQKGDIAEGYSVSREKKESFPLTVTSAQKNPTAFYLCASSRRTGGRDNEKLFFGSGTQLSVL.

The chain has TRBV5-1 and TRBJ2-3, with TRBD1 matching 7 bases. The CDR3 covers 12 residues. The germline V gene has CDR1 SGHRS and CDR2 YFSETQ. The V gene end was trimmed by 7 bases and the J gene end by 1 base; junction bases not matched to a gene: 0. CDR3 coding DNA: TGCGCCAGCGGACAGGGCACAGATACGCAGTATTTT. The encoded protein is CASGQGTDTQYF. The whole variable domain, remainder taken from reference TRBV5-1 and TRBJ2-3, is KAGVTQTPRYLIKTRGQQVTLSCSPISGHRSVSWYQQTPGQGLQFLFEYFSETQRNKGNFPGRFSGRQFSNSRSEMNVSTLELGDSALYLCASGQGTDTQYFGPGTRLTVL.

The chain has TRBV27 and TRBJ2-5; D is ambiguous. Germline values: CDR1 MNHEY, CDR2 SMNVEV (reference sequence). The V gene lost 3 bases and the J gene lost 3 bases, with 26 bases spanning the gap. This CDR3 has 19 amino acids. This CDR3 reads CASSFWPRMRFGAKETQYF. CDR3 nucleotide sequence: TGTGCCAGCAGTTTTTGGCCTAGGATGAGGTTCGGAGCAAAAGAGACCCAGTACTTC.

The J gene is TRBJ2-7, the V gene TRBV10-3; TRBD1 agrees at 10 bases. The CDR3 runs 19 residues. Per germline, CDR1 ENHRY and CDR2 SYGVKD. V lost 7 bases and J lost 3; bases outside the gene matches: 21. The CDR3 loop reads CAITSGQGGPSGNFYEQYF. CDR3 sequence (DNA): TGTGCCATCACATCTGGACAGGGGGGCCCGAGCGGGAATTTCTACGAGCAGTACTTC.

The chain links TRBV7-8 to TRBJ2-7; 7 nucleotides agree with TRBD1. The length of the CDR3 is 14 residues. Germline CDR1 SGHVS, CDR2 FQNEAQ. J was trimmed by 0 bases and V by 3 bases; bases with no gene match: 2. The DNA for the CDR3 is TGTGCCAGCAGCTTGGGACAGAGCTCCTACGAGCAGTACGTC. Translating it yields CASSLGQSSYEQYV.

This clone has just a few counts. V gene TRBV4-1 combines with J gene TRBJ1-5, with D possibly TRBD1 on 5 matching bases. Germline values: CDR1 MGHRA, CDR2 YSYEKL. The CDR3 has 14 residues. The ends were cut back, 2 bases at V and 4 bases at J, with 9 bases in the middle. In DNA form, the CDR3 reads TGCGCCAGCAGCCAAATGGGGGGAAATCAGCCCCAGCATTTT. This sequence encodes CASSQMGGNQPQHF.

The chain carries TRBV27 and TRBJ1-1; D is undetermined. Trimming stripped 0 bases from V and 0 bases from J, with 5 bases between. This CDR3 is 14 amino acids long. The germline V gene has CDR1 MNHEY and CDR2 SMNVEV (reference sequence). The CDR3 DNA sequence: TGTGCCAGCAGTTTATCACGGTTGAACACTGAAGCTTTCTTT. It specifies CASSLSRLNTEAFF.

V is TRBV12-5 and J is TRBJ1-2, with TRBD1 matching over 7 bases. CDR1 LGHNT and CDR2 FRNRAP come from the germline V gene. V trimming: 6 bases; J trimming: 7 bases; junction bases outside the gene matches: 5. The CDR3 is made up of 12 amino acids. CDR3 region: CASGTTGIGYTF. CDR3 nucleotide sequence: TGTGCTAGTGGGACGACAGGGATTGGCTACACCTTC.

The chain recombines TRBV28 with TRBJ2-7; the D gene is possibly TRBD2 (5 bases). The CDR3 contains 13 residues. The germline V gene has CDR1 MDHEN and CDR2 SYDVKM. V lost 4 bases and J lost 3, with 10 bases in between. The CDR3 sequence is CASSSGVLYEQYF. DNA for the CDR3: TGTGCCAGCAGTTCCGGGGTCCTCTACGAGCAGTACTTC.

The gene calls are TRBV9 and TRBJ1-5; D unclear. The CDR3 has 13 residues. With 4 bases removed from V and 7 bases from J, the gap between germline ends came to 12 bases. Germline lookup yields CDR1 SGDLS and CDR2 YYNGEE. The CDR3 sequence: CASSTTLGQPQHF. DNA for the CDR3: TGTGCCAGCAGCACGACCCTCGGGCAGCCCCAGCATTTT. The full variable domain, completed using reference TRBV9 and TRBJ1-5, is DSGVTQTPKHLITATGQRVTLRCSPRSGDLSVYWYQQSLDQGLQFLIQYYNGEERAKGNILERFSAQQFPDLHSELNLSSLELGDSALYFCASSTTLGQPQHFGDGTRLSIL.

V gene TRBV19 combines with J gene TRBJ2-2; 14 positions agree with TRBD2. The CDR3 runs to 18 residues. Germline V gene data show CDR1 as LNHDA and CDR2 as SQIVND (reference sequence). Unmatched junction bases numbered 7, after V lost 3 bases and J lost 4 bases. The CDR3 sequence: CASSISRTSGRSTGELFF. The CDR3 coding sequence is TGTGCCAGTAGTATTTCAAGGACTAGCGGGAGGAGCACCGGGGAGCTGTTTTTT. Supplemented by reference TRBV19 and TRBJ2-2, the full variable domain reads DGGITQSPKYLFRKEGQNVTLSCEQNLNHDAMYWYRQDPGQGLRLIYYSQIVNDFQKGDIAEGYSVSREKKESFPLTVTSAQKNPTAFYLCASSISRTSGRSTGELFFGEGSRLTVL.

The chain's CDR3 is CASSEQGRQPQHF. The CDR3 region has the DNA TGTGCCAGCAGTGAACAAGGGAGGCAGCCCCAGCATTTT. This chain joins TRBV6-1 and TRBJ1-5; D uncertain. The CDR3 is 13 amino acids. From germline, CDR1 is MNHNS and CDR2 SASEGT. V lost 2 bases and J lost 7, with 9 bases in between.

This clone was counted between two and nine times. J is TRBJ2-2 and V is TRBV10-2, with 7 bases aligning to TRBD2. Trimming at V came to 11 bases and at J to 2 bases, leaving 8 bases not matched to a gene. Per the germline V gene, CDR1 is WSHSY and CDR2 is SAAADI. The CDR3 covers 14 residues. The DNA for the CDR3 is TGCGCCTCGGGGGGACTTGAAAACACCGGGGAGCTGTTTTTT. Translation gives CASGGLENTGELFF.

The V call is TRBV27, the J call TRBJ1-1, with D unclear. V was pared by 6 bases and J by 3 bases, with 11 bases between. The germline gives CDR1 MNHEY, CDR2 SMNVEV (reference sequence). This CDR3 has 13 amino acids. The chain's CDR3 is CASSVASYTEAFF. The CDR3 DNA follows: TGTGCCAGCAGCGTCGCCAGTTACACTGAAGCTTTCTTT.

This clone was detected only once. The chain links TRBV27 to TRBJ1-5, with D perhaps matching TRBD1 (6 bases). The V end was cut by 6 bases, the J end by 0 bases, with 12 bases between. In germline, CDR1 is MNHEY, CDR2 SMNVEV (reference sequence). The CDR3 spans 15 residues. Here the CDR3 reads CASSLTGYSNQPQHF. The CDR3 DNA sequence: TGTGCCAGCAGCTTGACAGGTTATAGCAATCAGCCCCAGCATTTT.

The CDR3 DNA is TGTGCCAGCAGGCAGGGGACCGAAGCTTTCTTT. This gives the protein CASRQGTEAFF. The gene calls are TRBV6-5 and TRBJ1-1; possibly TRBD1 for D (6 bases). The germline V gene has CDR1 MNHEY and CDR2 SVGAGI. The CDR3 contains 11 residues. Trimming pared 6 bases from V and 8 bases from J, leaving 10 bases between.

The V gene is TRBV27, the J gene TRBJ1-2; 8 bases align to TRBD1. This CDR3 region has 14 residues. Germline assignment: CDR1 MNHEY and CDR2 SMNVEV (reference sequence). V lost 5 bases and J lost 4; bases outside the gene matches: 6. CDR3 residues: CASSKDRAGYGYTF. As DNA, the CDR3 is TGTGCCAGCAGTAAGGACAGGGCGGGCTATGGCTACACCTTC.

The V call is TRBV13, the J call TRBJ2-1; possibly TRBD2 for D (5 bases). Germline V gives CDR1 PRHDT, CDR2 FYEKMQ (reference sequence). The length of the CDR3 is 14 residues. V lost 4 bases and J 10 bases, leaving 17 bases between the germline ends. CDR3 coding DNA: TGTGCCAGCAGCTCGTGGACTGGCCGGGGAGAGCAGTTCTTC. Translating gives CASSSWTGRGEQFF.

The CDR3 coding sequence is TGCGCCAGCAGCACGGGGGACAGGATTAACACAGATACGCAGTATTTT. It codes for CASSTGDRINTDTQYF. V usage is TRBV5-1 and J usage is TRBJ2-3; TRBD1 matches 8 bases. CDR1 and CDR2 (germline): SGHRS, YFSETQ. Germline trimming cut 4 bases from V and 2 bases from J; bases unmatched to any gene: 9. The CDR3 has 16 residues.

The CDR3 spells CASSYPPNEQFF. The CDR3 DNA follows: TGTGCCAGCAGTTATCCCCCGAATGAGCAGTTCTTC. V and J are TRBV6-5 and TRBJ2-1; no reliable D call. V was shortened by 3 bases and J by 7 bases, with 7 bases between the two germline ends. Germline CDR1 is MNHEY and CDR2 is SVGAGI. The CDR3 consists of 12 residues.

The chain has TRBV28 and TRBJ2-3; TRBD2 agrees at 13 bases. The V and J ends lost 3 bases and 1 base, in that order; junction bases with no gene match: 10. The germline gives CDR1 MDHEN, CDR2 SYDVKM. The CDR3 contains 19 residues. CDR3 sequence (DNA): TGTGCCAGCAGTTTCCCCGGGACTAGCGGGATGGGACGCACAGATACGCAGTATTTT. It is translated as CASSFPGTSGMGRTDTQYF.

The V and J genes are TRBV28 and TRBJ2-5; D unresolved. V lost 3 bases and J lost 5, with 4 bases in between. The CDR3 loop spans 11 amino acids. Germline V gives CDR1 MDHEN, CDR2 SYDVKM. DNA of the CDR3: TGTGCCAGCAGTTTTCGGGAGACCCAGTACTTC. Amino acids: CASSFRETQYF.

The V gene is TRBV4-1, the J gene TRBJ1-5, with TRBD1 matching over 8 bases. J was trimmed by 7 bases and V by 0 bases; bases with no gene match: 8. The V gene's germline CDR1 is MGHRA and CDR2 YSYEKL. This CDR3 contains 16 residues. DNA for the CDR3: TGCGCCAGCAGCCAAGACTTCGGACAGGGTAGCCAGCCCCAGCATTTT. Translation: CASSQDFGQGSQPQHF.

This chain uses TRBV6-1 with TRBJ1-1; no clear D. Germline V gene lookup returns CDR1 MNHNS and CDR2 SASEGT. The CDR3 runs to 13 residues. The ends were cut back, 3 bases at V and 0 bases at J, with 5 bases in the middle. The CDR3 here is CASSDRMNTEAFF. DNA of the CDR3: TGTGCCAGCAGTGACAGAATGAACACTGAAGCTTTCTTT.

This CDR3 is CASKRFPGNTEAFF. DNA for the CDR3: TGTGCCAGCAAACGTTTCCCGGGGAACACTGAAGCTTTCTTT. The V call is TRBV9, the J call TRBJ1-1, with D unresolved. The germline gives CDR1 SGDLS, CDR2 YYNGEE. V lost 6 bases, J lost 1 base, and 13 bases lay in between. The CDR3 consists of 14 residues.

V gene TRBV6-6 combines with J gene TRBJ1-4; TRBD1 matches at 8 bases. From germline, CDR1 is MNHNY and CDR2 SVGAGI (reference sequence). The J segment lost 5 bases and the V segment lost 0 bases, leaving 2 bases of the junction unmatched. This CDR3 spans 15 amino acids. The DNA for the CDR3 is TGTGCCAGCAGTTACTCGAGGGACAGGAATGAAAAACTGTTTTTT. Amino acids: CASSYSRDRNEKLFF.

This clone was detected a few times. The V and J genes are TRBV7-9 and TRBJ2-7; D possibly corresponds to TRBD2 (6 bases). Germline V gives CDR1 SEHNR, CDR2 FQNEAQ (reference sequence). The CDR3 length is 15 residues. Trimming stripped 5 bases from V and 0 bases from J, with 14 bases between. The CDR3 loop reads CASSPRDFSSYEQYF. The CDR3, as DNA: TGTGCCAGCAGCCCCCGGGACTTTTCCTCCTACGAGCAGTACTTC.

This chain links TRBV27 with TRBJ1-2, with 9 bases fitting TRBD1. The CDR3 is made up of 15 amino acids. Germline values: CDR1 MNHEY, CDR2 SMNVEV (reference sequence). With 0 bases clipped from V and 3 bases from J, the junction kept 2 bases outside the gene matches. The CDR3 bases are TGTGCCAGCAGTTTATCACAGGGGGCATACTATGGCTACACCTTC. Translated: CASSLSQGAYYGYTF.

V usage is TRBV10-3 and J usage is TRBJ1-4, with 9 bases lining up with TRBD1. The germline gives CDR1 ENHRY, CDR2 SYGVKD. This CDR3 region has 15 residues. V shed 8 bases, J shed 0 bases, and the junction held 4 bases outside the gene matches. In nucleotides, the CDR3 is TGTGCCATCGGGGGACAGGGAGCAACTAATGAAAAACTGTTTTTT. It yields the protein CAIGGQGATNEKLFF.

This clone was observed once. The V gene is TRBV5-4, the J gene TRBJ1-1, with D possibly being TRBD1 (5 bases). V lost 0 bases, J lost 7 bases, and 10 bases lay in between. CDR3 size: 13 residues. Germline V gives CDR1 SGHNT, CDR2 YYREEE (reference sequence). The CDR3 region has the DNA TGTGCCAGCAGCTTGGGCGGGACCAATGAAGCTTTCTTT. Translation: CASSLGGTNEAFF. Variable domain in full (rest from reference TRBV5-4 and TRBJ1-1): ETGVTQSPTHLIKTRGQQVTLRCSSQSGHNTVSWYQQALGQGPQFIFQYYREEENGRGNFPPRFSGLQFPNYSSELNVNALELDDSALYLCASSLGGTNEAFFGQGTRLTVV.